The rows below give T cell receptor beta chains drawn from one sample of a study of T-cell reconstitution after alpha-beta-depleted transplantation in children. TCRdb analysed the PCR reads with MiXCR anew, one entry per CDR3 protein. The sample consists of 330,000 or so distinct CDR3 sequences, 10% of them appearing once. Here the sequenced sample was PBMCs, taken before TCRalphabeta/CD19-depleted stem cell transplant. The source of these receptors is a boy under three years old with acute myeloid leukemia, due to receive a stem cell transplant. The CDR3 runs from the conserved cysteine through the conserved F or W. The D gene is left open where the match is weak. The size entry is marked missing in some rows and otherwise reads once, few, many or a size class.

d_call,clone_size,v_call,j_call,cdr3_aa,cdr3_nt
TRBD1,few,TRBV20-1,TRBJ2-4,CSAPGQEKNIQYF,TGCAGTGCCCCGGGACAGGAGAAAAACATTCAGTACTTC
TRBD1,many,TRBV4-3,TRBJ1-2,CASSQELQGVYGYTF,TGCGCCAGCAGCCAAGAGCTGCAGGGGGTCTATGGCTACACCTTC
TRBD1,NA,TRBV23-1,TRBJ2-2,CASSQSRTGRNTGELFF,TGCGCCAGCAGTCAATCCCGGACAGGGAGGAACACCGGGGAGCTGTTTTTT
TRBD1,NA,TRBV12-3/TRBV12-4,TRBJ2-7,CASSPDRGNEQYF,TGTGCCAGCAGTCCGGACAGGGGAAACGAGCAGTACTTC
NA,many,TRBV29-1,TRBJ2-1,CSAAGTQQFF,TGCAGCGCCGCCGGGACACAGCAGTTCTTC
NA,many,TRBV29-1,TRBJ1-1,CSAGTNTEAFF,TGCAGCGCGGGAACGAACACTGAAGCTTTCTTT
NA,many,TRBV27,TRBJ1-3,CASSLPVSGNTIYF,TGTGCCAGCAGTTTACCAGTCTCTGGAAACACCATATATTTT
TRBD2,many,TRBV7-2,TRBJ2-1,CASSLVGQIGGGEQFF,TGTGCCAGCAGCTTAGTAGGCCAGATAGGCGGGGGGGAGCAGTTCTTC
NA,many,TRBV28,TRBJ2-1,CASSSGISYNEQFF,TGTGCCAGCAGTTCAGGGATCTCCTACAATGAGCAGTTCTTC
TRBD2,many,TRBV2,TRBJ2-1,CARGTSGSYNEQFF,TGTGCCAGGGGGACTAGCGGGAGTTACAATGAGCAGTTCTTC
TRBD1,many,TRBV20-1,TRBJ1-2,CSASPTGVKGYGYTF,TGCAGTGCTAGTCCGACAGGGGTAAAGGGCTATGGCTACACCTTC
TRBD1,many,TRBV5-8,TRBJ2-3,CASSLGQGARSTDTQYF,TGTGCCAGCAGCTTGGGACAGGGGGCGCGAAGCACAGATACGCAGTATTTT
NA,many,TRBV3-1,TRBJ2-1,CASSLLYSYNEQFF,TGTGCCAGCAGCCTGCTTTACTCCTACAATGAGCAGTTCTTC
TRBD2,NA,TRBV10-3,TRBJ2-1,CAISGRLAGEQFF,TGTGCCATCAGTGGCCGGCTAGCGGGGGAGCAGTTCTTC
NA,many,TRBV12-3/TRBV12-4,TRBJ2-3,CASSFGARGDTQYF,TGTGCCAGCAGTTTTGGAGCGCGTGGAGATACGCAGTATTTT
TRBD1,many,TRBV20-1,TRBJ2-7,CSARGPGQGEYEQYF,TGCAGTGCTAGAGGACCGGGACAGGGGGAATACGAGCAGTACTTC
TRBD2,many,TRBV28,TRBJ2-7,CASRQRGGRDEQYF,TGTGCCAGCAGGCAGCGGGGGGGCCGAGACGAGCAGTACTTC
NA,many,TRBV3-1,TRBJ2-3,CASSQEWSYRTDTQYF,TGTGCCAGCAGCCAAGAGTGGAGTTACCGCACAGATACGCAGTATTTT
NA,many,TRBV11-2,TRBJ1-4,CASSLDLGGGKKLFF,TGTGCCAGCAGCTTAGACCTCGGAGGGGGGAAAAAACTGTTTTTT
TRBD1,NA,TRBV15,TRBJ1-2,CATSRDPGQPNYGFTF,TGTGCCACCAGCAGAGATCCGGGACAGCCCAACTATGGCTTCACCTTC
NA,many,TRBV7-8,TRBJ2-2,CASSLYRGAGELFF,TGTGCCAGCAGCTTATATCGGGGCGCCGGGGAGCTGTTTTTT
TRBD2,many,TRBV7-9,TRBJ2-1,CASSLGRTRGEQFF,TGTGCCAGCAGCTTAGGCAGGACTAGAGGGGAGCAGTTCTTC
NA,many,TRBV11-2,TRBJ1-5,CASSLTGVQPQHF,TGTGCCAGCAGCTTAACCGGGGTTCAGCCCCAGCATTTT
NA,many,TRBV12-3/TRBV12-4,TRBJ2-7,CASSLDRLGYEQYF,TGTGCCAGCAGTTTAGACCGTCTGGGCTACGAGCAGTACTTC
NA,many,TRBV27,TRBJ2-2,CASSPEWELFF,TGTGCCAGCAGTCCCGAATGGGAGCTGTTTTTT
TRBD1,many,TRBV15,TRBJ2-5,CATSRPGQVQETQYF,TGTGCCACCAGCAGACCGGGACAGGTCCAAGAGACCCAGTACTTC
TRBD1,many,TRBV7-2,TRBJ1-6,CASTPGGRDSPLHF,TGTGCCAGCACCCCAGGGGGCCGGGATTCACCCCTCCACTTT